This T cell receptor beta chain is drawn from a study of blood T cell repertoires in COVID-19. This CDR3 contains 12 residues. With 3 bases removed from V and 4 bases from J, the gap between germline ends came to 6 bases. CDR1 and CDR2 (germline): SGHTA, FQGNSA. Measured with immunoSEQ multiplex PCR; TCRdb has only the in-frame clones, and not every one. The sample lists about 180,000 clones; about 90% were seen once. The chain uses TRBV7-2 and TRBJ2-5; D unresolved. The sample comprised peripheral blood. The receptor was derived from a man between 65 and 85 years old with active or convalescent COVID-19. CDR3 protein: CASSFTGETQYF. CDR3 DNA sequence: TGTGCCAGCAGCTTCACTGGAGAGACCCAGTACTTC.